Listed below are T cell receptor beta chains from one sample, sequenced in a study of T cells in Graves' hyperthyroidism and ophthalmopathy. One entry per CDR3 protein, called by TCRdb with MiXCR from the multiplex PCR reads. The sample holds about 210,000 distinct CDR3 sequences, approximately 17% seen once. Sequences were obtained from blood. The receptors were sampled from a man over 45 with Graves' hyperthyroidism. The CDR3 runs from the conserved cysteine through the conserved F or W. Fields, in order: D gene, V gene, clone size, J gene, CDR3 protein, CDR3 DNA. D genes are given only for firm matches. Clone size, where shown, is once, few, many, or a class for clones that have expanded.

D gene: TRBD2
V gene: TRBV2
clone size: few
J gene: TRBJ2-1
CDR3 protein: CASSETGSGRASFF
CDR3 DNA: TGTGCCAGCAGTGAAACGGGTAGCGGGAGGGCCTCGTTCTTC

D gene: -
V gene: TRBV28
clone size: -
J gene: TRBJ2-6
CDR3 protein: CASQDSASGANVLNF
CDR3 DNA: TGTGCCAGTCAGGATAGTGCCTCTGGGGCCAACGTCCTGAATTTC

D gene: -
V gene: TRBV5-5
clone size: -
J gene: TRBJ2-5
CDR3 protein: CASSETWSDMTQYF
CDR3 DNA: TGTGCCAGCAGCGAAACTTGGAGTGATATGACCCAGTACTTC

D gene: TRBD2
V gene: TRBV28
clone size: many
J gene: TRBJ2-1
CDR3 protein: CASTLRAGGPNEQFF
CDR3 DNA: TGTGCCAGCACTCTTAGGGCGGGAGGGCCTAATGAGCAGTTCTTC

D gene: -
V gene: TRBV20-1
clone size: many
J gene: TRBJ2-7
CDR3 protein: CSARVGSVAAFNYEQYF
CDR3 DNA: TGCAGTGCTAGAGTGGGCAGTGTCGCAGCCTTTAACTACGAGCAGTACTTC

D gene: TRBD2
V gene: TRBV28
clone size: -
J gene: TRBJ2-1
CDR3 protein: CASSLVLAGGSSYNEQFF
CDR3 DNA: TGTGCCAGCAGTTTAGTGCTAGCGGGAGGGAGCTCCTACAATGAGCAGTTCTTC

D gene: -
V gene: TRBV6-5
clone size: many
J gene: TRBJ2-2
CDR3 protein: CASSRPTQGSGELFF
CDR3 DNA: TGTGCCAGCAGTCGACCGACCCAGGGGTCGGGGGAGCTGTTTTTT

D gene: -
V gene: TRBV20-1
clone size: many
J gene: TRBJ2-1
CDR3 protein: CSAIGLSSYNEQFF
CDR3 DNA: TGCAGTGCTATCGGCCTTAGCTCCTACAATGAGCAGTTCTTC

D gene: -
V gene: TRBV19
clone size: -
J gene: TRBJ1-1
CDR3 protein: CASSTRQWGEAFF
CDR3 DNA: TGTGCCAGTAGTACCCGACAGTGGGGAGAAGCTTTCTTT

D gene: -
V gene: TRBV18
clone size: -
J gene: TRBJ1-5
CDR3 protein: CASSPRGDVDQPQHF
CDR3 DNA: TGTGCCAGCTCACCACGAGGGGATGTAGATCAGCCCCAGCATTTT

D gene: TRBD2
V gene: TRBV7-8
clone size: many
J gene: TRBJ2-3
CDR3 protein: CASSRPGTSVDTQYF
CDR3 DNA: TGTGCCAGCAGCAGACCCGGGACTAGCGTAGATACGCAGTATTTT

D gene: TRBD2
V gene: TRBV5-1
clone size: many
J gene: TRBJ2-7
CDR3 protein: CASSLEAGAYEQYF
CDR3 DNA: TGCGCCAGCAGCTTGGAAGCGGGAGCTTACGAGCAGTACTTC

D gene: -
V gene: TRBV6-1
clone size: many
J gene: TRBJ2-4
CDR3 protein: CASSDDLARGGKNIQYF
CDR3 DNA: TGTGCCAGCAGTGACGACTTGGCGAGGGGGGGCAAAAACATTCAGTACTTC

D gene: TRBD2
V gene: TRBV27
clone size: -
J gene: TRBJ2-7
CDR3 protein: CASSHQKGLANYEQYF
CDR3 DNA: TGTGCCAGCAGTCACCAAAAGGGACTAGCGAATTACGAGCAGTACTTC

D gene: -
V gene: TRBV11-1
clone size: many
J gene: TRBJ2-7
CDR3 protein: CASSLIPISAYEQYF
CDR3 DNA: TGTGCCAGCAGCTTGATTCCGATTTCGGCCTACGAGCAGTACTTC

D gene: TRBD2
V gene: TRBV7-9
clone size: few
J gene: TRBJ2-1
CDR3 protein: CASSHGTSGRREQFF
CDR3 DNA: TGTGCCAGCAGCCACGGGACTAGCGGGAGGAGGGAACAGTTCTTC

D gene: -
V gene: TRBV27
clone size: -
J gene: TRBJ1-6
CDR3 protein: CASSFTGRNSPLHF
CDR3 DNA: TGTGCCAGCAGTTTCACCGGTCGGAATTCACCCCTCCACTTT

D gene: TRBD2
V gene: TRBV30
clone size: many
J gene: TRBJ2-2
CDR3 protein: CAWSPPGLVPGELFF
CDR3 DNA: TGTGCCTGGAGCCCTCCGGGACTAGTACCCGGGGAGCTGTTTTTT

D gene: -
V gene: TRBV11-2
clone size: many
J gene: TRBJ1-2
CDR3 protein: CASSSPLGRTDGYTF
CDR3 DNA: TGTGCCAGCAGCTCCCCCCTTGGCCGGACCGATGGCTACACCTTC

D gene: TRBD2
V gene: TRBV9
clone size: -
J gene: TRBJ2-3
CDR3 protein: CASSVVKTSGSRDTQYF
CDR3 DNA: TGTGCCAGCAGCGTAGTAAAGACTAGCGGGAGTAGGGATACGCAGTATTTT

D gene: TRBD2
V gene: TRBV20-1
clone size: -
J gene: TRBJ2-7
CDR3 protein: CSAREAYLAGYEQYF
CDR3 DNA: TGCAGTGCTAGAGAGGCTTATCTAGCGGGTTACGAGCAGTACTTC

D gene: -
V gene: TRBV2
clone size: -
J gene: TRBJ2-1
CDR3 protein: CASKVGGPYNEQFF
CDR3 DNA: TGTGCCAGCAAGGTGGGGGGCCCTTACAATGAGCAGTTCTTC

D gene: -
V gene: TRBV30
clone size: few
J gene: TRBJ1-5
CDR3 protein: CAWSQSGGINQPQHF
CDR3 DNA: TGTGCCTGGAGCCAAAGCGGGGGGATCAATCAGCCCCAGCATTTT

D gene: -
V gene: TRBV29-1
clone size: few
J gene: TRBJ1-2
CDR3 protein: CSVPGTDYGYTF
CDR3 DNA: TGCAGCGTCCCCGGGACGGACTATGGCTACACCTTC

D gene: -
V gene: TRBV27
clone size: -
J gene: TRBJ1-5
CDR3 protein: CASRGQGDQPQHF
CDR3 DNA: TGTGCCAGCAGAGGGCAGGGCGATCAGCCCCAGCATTTT

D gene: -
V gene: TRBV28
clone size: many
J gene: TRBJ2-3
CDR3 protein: CASSLPPVADTQYF
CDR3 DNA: TGTGCCAGCAGTTTACCGCCAGTGGCAGATACGCAGTATTTT

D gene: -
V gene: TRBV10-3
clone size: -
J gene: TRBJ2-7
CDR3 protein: CASIDQRAYEQYF
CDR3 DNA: TGTGCCAGCATCGACCAGCGCGCCTACGAGCAGTACTTC

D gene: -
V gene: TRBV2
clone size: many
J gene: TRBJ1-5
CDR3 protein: CASSGSPGQPQHF
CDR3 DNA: TGTGCCAGCAGTGGGAGCCCCGGCCAGCCCCAGCATTTT

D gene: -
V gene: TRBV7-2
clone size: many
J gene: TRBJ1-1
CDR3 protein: CASSFGPRTPAFF
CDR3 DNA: TGTGCCAGCAGCTTCGGACCGCGAACCCCAGCTTTCTTT

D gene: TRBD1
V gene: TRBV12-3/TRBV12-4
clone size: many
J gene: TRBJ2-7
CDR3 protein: CASSFEDRPYEQYF
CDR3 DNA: TGTGCCAGCAGTTTTGAGGACAGGCCCTACGAGCAGTACTTC

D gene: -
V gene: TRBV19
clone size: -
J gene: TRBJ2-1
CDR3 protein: CASQARYNEQFF
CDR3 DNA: TGTGCCAGTCAGGCGCGGTACAATGAGCAGTTCTTC

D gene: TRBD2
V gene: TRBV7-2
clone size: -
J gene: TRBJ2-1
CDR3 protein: CASSFRRTSGNEQFF
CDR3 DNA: TGTGCCAGCAGCTTTAGACGGACTAGCGGGAATGAGCAGTTCTTC

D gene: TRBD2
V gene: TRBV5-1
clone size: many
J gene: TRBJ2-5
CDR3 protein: CASSLLGGLDQETQYF
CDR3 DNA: TGCGCCAGCAGCTTGCTGGGAGGGCTGGACCAAGAGACCCAGTACTTC

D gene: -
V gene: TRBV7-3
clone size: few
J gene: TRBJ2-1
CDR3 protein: CASSLNRGEQFF
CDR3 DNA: TGTGCCAGCAGCTTAAACCGGGGAGAGCAGTTCTTC

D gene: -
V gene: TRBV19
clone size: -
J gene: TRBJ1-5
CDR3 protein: CASSMRDSNQPQHF
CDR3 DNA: TGTGCCAGTAGTATGCGAGATAGCAATCAGCCCCAGCATTTT

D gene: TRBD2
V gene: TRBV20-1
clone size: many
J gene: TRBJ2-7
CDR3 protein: CSAGTSGSSYEQYF
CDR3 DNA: TGCAGTGCCGGGACTAGCGGGAGCTCCTACGAGCAGTACTTC

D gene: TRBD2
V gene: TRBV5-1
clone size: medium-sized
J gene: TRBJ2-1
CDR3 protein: CASSSLGGEVKNEQFF
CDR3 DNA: TGCGCCAGCAGCTCCCTCGGGGGGGAGGTTAAGAATGAGCAGTTCTTC

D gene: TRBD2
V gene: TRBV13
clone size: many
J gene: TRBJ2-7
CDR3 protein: CASSLLLAGREQYF
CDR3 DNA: TGTGCCAGCAGCTTATTACTAGCGGGACGCGAGCAGTACTTC

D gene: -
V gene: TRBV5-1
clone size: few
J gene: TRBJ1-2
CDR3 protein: CASSLDGREKGYTF
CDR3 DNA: TGCGCCAGCAGCTTGGATGGACGGGAGAAGGGCTACACCTTC

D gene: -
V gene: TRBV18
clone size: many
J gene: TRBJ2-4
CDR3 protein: CASSPVRGAENIQYF
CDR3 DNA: TGTGCCAGCTCACCAGTGAGGGGAGCTGAAAACATTCAGTACTTC

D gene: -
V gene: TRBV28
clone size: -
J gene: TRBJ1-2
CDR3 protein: CASSPVGRGVDYTF
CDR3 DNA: TGTGCCAGCAGTCCTGTGGGCCGAGGGGTTGACTACACCTTC

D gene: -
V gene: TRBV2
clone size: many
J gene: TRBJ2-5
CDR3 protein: CASSVSSATQYF
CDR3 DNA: TGTGCCAGCAGTGTTTCCTCTGCCACCCAGTACTTC

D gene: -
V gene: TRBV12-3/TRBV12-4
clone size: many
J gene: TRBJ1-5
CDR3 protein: CASSLGAGSQPQHF
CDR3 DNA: TGTGCCAGCAGTTTAGGCGCAGGGAGTCAGCCCCAGCATTTT

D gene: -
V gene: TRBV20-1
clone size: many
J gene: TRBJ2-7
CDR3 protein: CSARDGGRGGSHEQYF
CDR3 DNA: TGCAGTGCTAGAGACGGGGGCAGGGGGGGATCGCACGAGCAGTACTTC

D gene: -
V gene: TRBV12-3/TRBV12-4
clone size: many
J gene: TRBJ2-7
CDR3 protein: CASSPQRGAEQYF
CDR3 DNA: TGTGCCAGCAGTCCCCAGAGGGGGGCCGAGCAGTACTTC

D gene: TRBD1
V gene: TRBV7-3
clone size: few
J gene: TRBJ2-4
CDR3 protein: CASSTGTENIQYF
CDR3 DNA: TGTGCCAGCAGCACCGGGACAGAAAACATTCAGTACTTC

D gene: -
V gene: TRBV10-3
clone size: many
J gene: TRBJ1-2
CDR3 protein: CAISESPVGDYGYTF
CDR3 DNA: TGTGCCATCAGTGAGTCCCCCGTTGGGGACTATGGCTACACCTTC

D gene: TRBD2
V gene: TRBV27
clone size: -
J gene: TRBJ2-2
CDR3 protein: CASSWREMGAGELFF
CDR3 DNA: TGTGCCAGCAGTTGGCGGGAGATGGGGGCCGGGGAGCTGTTTTTT

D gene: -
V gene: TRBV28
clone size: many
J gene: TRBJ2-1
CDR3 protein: CASSFDIAGQGRYNEQFF
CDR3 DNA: TGTGCCAGCAGTTTTGATATAGCGGGACAGGGCCGATACAATGAGCAGTTCTTC

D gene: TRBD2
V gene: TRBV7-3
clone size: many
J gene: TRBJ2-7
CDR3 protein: CASSLTPSGSYEQYF
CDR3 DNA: TGTGCCAGCAGCTTAACTCCTAGCGGGAGCTACGAGCAGTACTTC

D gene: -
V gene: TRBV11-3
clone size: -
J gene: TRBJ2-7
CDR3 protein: CASSFVGRFSYEQYF
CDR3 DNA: TGTGCCAGCAGCTTTGTGGGAAGGTTCTCCTACGAGCAGTACTTC

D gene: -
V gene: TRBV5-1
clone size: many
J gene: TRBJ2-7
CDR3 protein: CASSPTASSYEQYF
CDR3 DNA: TGCGCCAGCAGCCCGACAGCCTCGTCCTACGAGCAGTACTTC

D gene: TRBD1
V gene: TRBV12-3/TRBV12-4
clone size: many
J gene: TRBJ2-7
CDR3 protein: CASSLRTGISYEQYF
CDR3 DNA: TGTGCCAGCAGTTTAAGGACAGGGATATCCTACGAGCAGTACTTC